The clone carrying this T cell receptor beta chain has ten or more counts. This sample was included in a study of spatial heterogeneity in lung cancer. TCRdb analysed the 5' RACE reads with MiXCR anew, one entry per CDR3 protein. This sample has tens of thousands of distinct CDR3 sequences, with about 4.6% found just once. V was shortened by 3 bases and J by 2 bases, with 17 bases between the two germline ends. This CDR3 contains 18 residues. Germline V gene sequence: CDR1 LGHNA, CDR2 YNFKEQ. Time point defined: sample taken at primary tumor resection. TCRs were sequenced from unsorted whole RNA of tumor, nontumor lung or PBMC.

The source was PBMCs, collected at surgery. The sequence came from a male donor with early-stage non-small cell lung cancer. The chain combines TRBV4-2 with TRBJ2-6, with a possible D match to TRBD2 (6 bases). CDR3 nucleotide sequence: TGTGCCAGCAGCCACCCAACTTCGGGAGAACCTGGGGCCAACGTCCTGACTTTC. Its protein product is CASSHPTSGEPGANVLTF.